The 9 T cell receptor beta chains below come from one sample, sequenced in a study of blood T cell repertoires in COVID-19 (dated by TCRdb to 2018 to 2021). Receptors were amplified or captured by the immunoSEQ multiplex PCR assay. The source is immuneACCESS, and TCRdb retained only in-frame sequences with V and J called. Part of the clones is not carried over; for the studies checked, unresolved V genes explain less than half of this, and the remainder is unexplained. Across this sample there are some 200,000 clones, with roughly four fifths seen only once. The top ten constitute approximately 12% of the sample. The sequencing input was PBMCs or T cells enriched from blood (not recorded which). The receptors were sampled from a man aged 40-49 years who had recovered from COVID-19.

This clone was observed a few times. This chain connects TRBV6-5 to TRBJ2-5, with 14 bases identical to TRBD2. This CDR3 is built from 16 residues. The ends lost 2 bases at V and 4 bases at J; junction bases unmatched: 3. The germline V gene encodes CDR1 MNHEY and CDR2 SVGAGI. The DNA of the CDR3 is TGTGCCAGCAGTTACGCGGGACTAGCGGGAGTAGAGACCCAGTACTTC. Translated: CASSYAGLAGVETQYF.

In this sample, this clone turned up once. The V and J genes are TRBV24-1 and TRBJ2-5; D unresolved. Germline V gives CDR1 KGHDR, CDR2 SFDVKD. Deletions cut 5 bases from V and 5 bases from J, with 5 bases between. CDR3 length: 11 amino acids. The CDR3 here is CATSGAETQYF. The CDR3 DNA reads TGTGCCACCAGTGGAGCGGAGACCCAGTACTTC.

V and J are TRBV5-1 and TRBJ2-3; D may be TRBD2 (6 bases). CDR3 length: 15 residues. V was trimmed by 0 bases and J by 4 bases, leaving 12 bases between them. The germline V gene encodes CDR1 SGHRS and CDR2 YFSETQ. CDR3 sequence: CASSLEGLAADTQYF. The CDR3 region has the DNA TGCGCCAGCAGCTTGGAGGGACTGGCCGCAGATACGCAGTATTTT.

The chain joins TRBV3-1 (or the pseudogene TRBV3-2) to TRBJ1-3, with 9 bases that match TRBD1. V shed 3 bases, J shed 3 bases, and the junction held 3 bases outside the gene matches. Germline V CDR1 and CDR2: LGHDT, YNNKEL (reference sequence). This CDR3 has 15 residues. CDR3 region: CASSQTGGDGNTIYF. CDR3 nucleotides: TGTGCCAGCAGCCAGACAGGGGGAGATGGAAACACCATATATTTT.

Only one count was recorded for this clone. This chain links TRBV4-3 with TRBJ1-6; D is unclear. Per the germline V gene, CDR1 is LGHNA and CDR2 is YSLEER. The V gene lost 4 bases and the J gene lost 7 bases, with 11 bases spanning the gap. This CDR3 has 14 amino acids. DNA of the CDR3: TGCGCCAGCAGCCCCGGATTGGAGAATTCACCCCTCCACTTT. It translates to CASSPGLENSPLHF.

This clone was picked up one time. The J gene is TRBJ1-6, the V gene TRBV10-2; D gene uncertain. CDR1 WSHSY and CDR2 SAAADI come from the germline V gene. Deletions cut 2 bases from V and 9 bases from J, with 14 bases between. The CDR3 covers 15 residues. This CDR3 reads CASSETVLNASPLHF. The CDR3 DNA is TGCGCCAGCAGTGAGACAGTCTTGAATGCTTCACCCCTCCACTTT.

This clone was seen a handful of times. The genes are TRBV12-3 or TRBV12-4 and TRBJ1-1; 7 bases match TRBD1. CDR3 length: 13 amino acids. V was pared by 7 bases and J by 4 bases, with 6 bases of the junction left unmatched. Here the CDR3 reads CASNSGGSTEAFF. The CDR3 DNA is TGTGCCAGCAACTCAGGGGGATCCACTGAAGCTTTCTTT.

CDR3 loop: CATSRFSGTSGRTDTQYF. The CDR3 DNA is TGTGCCACCAGCAGATTTTCCGGGACTAGCGGTCGCACAGATACGCAGTATTTT. This sequence joins TRBV15 and TRBJ2-3; 11 nucleotides match TRBD2. With 2 bases clipped from V and 1 base from J, the junction kept 8 bases outside the gene matches. This CDR3 is built from 18 residues. Germline assignment: CDR1 LNHNV and CDR2 YYDKDF (reference sequence).

This sequence joins TRBV6-5 and TRBJ2-7, with no clear D. Germline CDR1 is MNHEY and CDR2 is SVGAGI. The CDR3 is 14 amino acids. Trimming took off 5 bases at V and 3 bases at J, with 14 bases between the two ends. CDR3 amino acids: CASSPSARYYEQYF. The DNA of the CDR3 is TGTGCCAGCAGTCCCTCAGCTAGGTACTACGAGCAGTACTTC.